Following are 31 T cell receptor beta chains from one sample sequenced in a study of T cell repertoires in cytomegalovirus infection (dated by TCRdb to the late 2010s). Sequencing took place on an Illumina HiSeq 1500. The public sequencing data were trimmed at Q25 with fastp and processed into clonotypes with MiXCR by TCRdb, which kept only in-frame beta chains. Rows matching on CDR3 protein sequence are summarized as one entry with the most common DNA and genes. For this sample there are around 190,000 distinct CDR3 sequences; approximately 15% appear just once. Roughly a quarter of the sample is taken by the ten largest. What was sequenced was PBMCs. All receptors come from a human donor in good health (CMV status not recorded). Some clones in this sample may be carry-over from other donors' samples.

This clonotype appeared a few times. The genes are TRBV7-8 and TRBJ2-1; maybe TRBD1 (6 bases). Trimming removed 2 bases from V and 4 bases from J, with 15 bases in between. This CDR3 contains 16 residues. Germline V CDR1 and CDR2: SGHVS, FQNEAQ. CDR3 in DNA: TGTGCCAGCAGCTTACGGTTGGGGGCTCGGTACAATGAGCAGTTCTTC. Protein sequence: CASSLRLGARYNEQFF.

This clonotype was counted only a few times. This chain links TRBV28 with TRBJ1-1, with unresolved D. This CDR3 region has 13 residues. The germline V gene has CDR1 MDHEN and CDR2 SYDVKM. The germline V and J ends were trimmed by 6 bases and 6 bases, with 14 bases remaining between them. The CDR3 loop reads CASSRGSAAEAFF. CDR3 DNA: TGTGCCAGCAGCCGTGGCAGCGCCGCTGAAGCTTTCTTT.

The V gene is TRBV15, the J gene TRBJ1-2, with TRBD1 as a possible D gene (5 bases). The CDR3 loop spans 14 amino acids. Per germline, CDR1 LNHNV and CDR2 YYDKDF (reference sequence). Trimming pared 4 bases from V and 7 bases from J, leaving 16 bases between. The CDR3 DNA follows: TGTGCCACCAGCATAACAGGAATCAGCGGTGGCTACACCTTC. It translates to CATSITGISGGYTF.

The chain joins TRBV18 to TRBJ2-1; possibly TRBD2 for D (6 bases). The germline CDR1 and CDR2 sequences are KGHSH and LQKENI. This CDR3 contains 14 residues. The germline V and J ends were trimmed by 3 bases and 5 bases, with 11 bases remaining between them. CDR3 in amino acids: CASSPATGDNEQFF. CDR3 in DNA: TGTGCCAGCTCACCGGCAACGGGAGACAATGAGCAGTTCTTC. Full variable domain (missing parts from reference TRBV18 and TRBJ2-1): NAGVMQNPRHLVRRRGQEARLRCSPMKGHSHVYWYRQLPEEGLKFMVYLQKENIIDESGMPKERFSAEFPKEGPSILRIQQVVRGDSAAYFCASSPATGDNEQFFGPGTRLTVL.

V gene TRBV6-6 combines with J gene TRBJ1-1, with D hard to call. This CDR3 spans 13 amino acids. V gave up 7 bases and J gave up 5 bases, with 14 bases separating them. Germline V gene sequence: CDR1 MNHNY, CDR2 SVGAGI (reference sequence). The CDR3 here is CASKREVGTEAFF. CDR3 coding DNA: TGTGCCAGCAAACGAGAGGTTGGGACTGAAGCTTTCTTT.

This clonotype was detected ten times or more. The chain employs TRBV7-2 and TRBJ2-7; TRBD2 aligns across 9 bases. Germline CDR1 and CDR2: SGHTA and FQGNSA. The CDR3 runs to 18 residues. Trimming cost V 2 bases and J 0 bases; bases outside gene matches: 11. This chain's CDR3 is CASSLRREGKFSSYEQYF. CDR3 coding DNA: TGTGCCAGCAGCTTAAGGCGGGAGGGAAAATTCAGCTCCTACGAGCAGTACTTC.

In regard to this clonotype: A much larger clone differs by one base, so this may be a read error. The genes are TRBV7-2 and TRBJ2-1, with 8 bases that match TRBD1. CDR3 length equals 15 residues. Germline CDR1 is SGHTA and CDR2 is FQGNSA. The J segment lost 9 bases and the V segment lost 6 bases, leaving 13 bases of the junction unmatched. CDR3 sequence reads: CASSLWTGSRGEQFF. CDR3 sequence (DNA): TGTGCCAGCAGTCTTTGGACAGGGTCTAGGGGTGAGCAGTTCTTC. The full variable domain, completed using reference TRBV7-2 and TRBJ2-1, is GAGVSQSPSNKVTEKGKDVELRCDPISGHTALYWYRQSLGQGLEFLIYFQGNSAPDKSGLPSDRFSAERTGGSVSTLTIQRTQQEDSAVYLCASSLWTGSRGEQFFGPGTRLTVL.

This clonotype was seen only once. This chain links TRBV12-3 or TRBV12-4 with TRBJ2-3, with 9 bases aligning to TRBD2. The CDR3 extends over 15 amino acids. The V gene end was trimmed by 1 base and the J gene end by 2 bases; junction bases not matched to a gene: 1. CDR3 nucleotide sequence: TGTGCCAGCAGTTTAGGCGGGGGGGCCACAGATACGCAGTATTTT. As protein: CASSLGGGATDTQYF.

In its sample, this clonotype was seen many times. This chain uses TRBV11-2 with TRBJ2-7; 10 nucleotides line up with TRBD1. Germline V gives CDR1 SGHAT, CDR2 FQNNGV. The trim removed 6 bases at V and 6 bases at J, leaving 14 bases unmatched. The CDR3 is made up of 16 amino acids. CDR3 in amino acids: CASRVLKGTGVFEQYF. In nucleotides, the CDR3 is TGTGCCAGCAGGGTATTAAAGGGGACAGGGGTCTTCGAGCAGTACTTC.

As for this clonotype: Sequence at one end of the junction differs from germline and may be a read error. The gene calls are TRBV20-1 and TRBJ2-1; no clear D. This CDR3 is 12 amino acids long. The germline CDR1 and CDR2 sequences are DFQATT and SNEGSKA (reference sequence). The CDR3 is CSADDSHNEQFF. DNA for the CDR3: TGCAGTGCCGACGACTCCCACAATGAGCAGTTCTTC.

This clonotype came up a few times. The chain couples TRBV27 to TRBJ2-2, with D uncertain. This CDR3 spans 17 amino acids. Germline CDR1 reads MNHEY; CDR2 reads SMNVEV (reference sequence). V was trimmed by 6 bases and J by 0 bases, leaving 17 bases between them. The CDR3 coding sequence is TGTGCCAGCAGACCGACCAGAGCCTCTACGAACACCGGGGAGCTGTTTTTT. Translating it yields CASRPTRASTNTGELFF.

The rearrangement links TRBV29-1 to TRBJ1-1; tentatively, D is TRBD1 (5 bases). There are 12 residues in the CDR3. V lost 7 bases, J lost 3 bases, and 12 bases lay in between. Germline V gives CDR1 SQVTM, CDR2 ANQGSEA. The CDR3 bases are TGCAGCGCAGGGAAAGGGGACACTGAAGCTTTCTTT. This codes for CSAGKGDTEAFF.

The CDR3 sequence is CASSQEAASGFGDTQYF. The CDR3 DNA sequence: TGCGCCAGCAGCCAAGAGGCGGCTAGCGGGTTTGGAGATACGCAGTATTTT. V is TRBV4-3 and J is TRBJ2-3, with 8 nucleotides matching TRBD2. From germline, CDR1 is LGHNA and CDR2 YSLEER. The CDR3 length is 17 residues. Trimming removed 0 bases from V and 5 bases from J; junction bases left unmatched: 10.

Many counts were recorded for this clonotype. The chain combines TRBV7-2 with TRBJ2-1; the D gene is possibly TRBD2 (5 bases). The germline V gene encodes CDR1 SGHTA and CDR2 FQGNSA. V was trimmed by 0 bases and J by 4 bases, leaving 16 bases between them. This CDR3 is 17 amino acids long. The CDR3 region is CASSLALSRTGYNEQFF. In DNA form, the CDR3 reads TGTGCCAGCAGCTTAGCGCTTAGCCGAACGGGATACAATGAGCAGTTCTTC.

The V call is TRBV7-2, the J call TRBJ1-1; D unresolved. Germline assignment: CDR1 SGHTA and CDR2 FQGNSA. The ends were cut back, 2 bases at V and 1 base at J, with 8 bases in the middle. The CDR3 contains 14 residues. The CDR3, as DNA: TGTGCCAGCAGCTTATTGTGGGGGAACACTGAAGCTTTCTTT. Translated: CASSLLWGNTEAFF. Full variable domain (outside the CDR3, taken from reference TRBV7-2 and TRBJ1-1): GAGVSQSPSNKVTEKGKDVELRCDPISGHTALYWYRQSLGQGLEFLIYFQGNSAPDKSGLPSDRFSAERTGGSVSTLTIQRTQQEDSAVYLCASSLLWGNTEAFFGQGTRLTVV.

This clonotype has a count of ten or more. The V gene is TRBV11-2, the J gene TRBJ2-1, with TRBD2 identical over 8 bases. The CDR3 sequence is 19 residues long. J gave up 1 base and V 4 bases, and 15 bases lay outside the gene matches. The germline V gene has CDR1 SGHAT and CDR2 FQNNGV. The chain's CDR3 is CASSWDGLSGVISYNEQFF. CDR3 in DNA: TGTGCCAGCAGCTGGGATGGGCTTAGCGGGGTGATTTCCTACAATGAGCAGTTCTTC.

The genes are TRBV27 and TRBJ1-2; weak D call: TRBD1 (5 bases). Between the trimmed V and J ends, which lost 5 bases and 5 bases, there was a span of 18 bases. The CDR3 length is 15 residues. Germline CDR1 is MNHEY and CDR2 is SMNVEV (reference sequence). The CDR3 DNA follows: TGTGCCAGCAGTCCACTCGAGGCAGGGAAGTATGGCTACACCTTC. Amino acid sequence: CASSPLEAGKYGYTF.

This clonotype appeared many times. V gene TRBV7-2 combines with J gene TRBJ2-7; weak D call: TRBD1 (8 bases). The CDR3 length is 15 residues. Germline lookup yields CDR1 SGHTA and CDR2 FQGNSA. Trimming cost V 5 bases and J 2 bases, with 16 bases left between them. Written as DNA, the CDR3 is TGTGCCAGCAGCCGAGGACAGGGAGGGCCCTACGAGCAGTACTTC. Translation: CASSRGQGGPYEQYF.

The genes are TRBV5-4 and TRBJ2-6; D ambiguous. This CDR3 comprises 15 residues. V lost 4 bases and J lost 2, with 10 bases in between. The germline CDR1 and CDR2 sequences are SGHNT and YYREEE (reference sequence). The CDR3, as DNA: TGTGCCAGCAGCGCCGACCCTGCTGGGGCCAACGTCCTGACTTTC. Translating gives CASSADPAGANVLTF.

The sample holds a few counts of this clonotype. The gene calls are TRBV13 and TRBJ2-3, with no clear D. Germline CDR1 and CDR2: PRHDT and FYEKMQ (reference sequence). The CDR3 is 14 residues long. The V end was cut by 5 bases, the J end by 3 bases, with 12 bases between. In DNA form, the CDR3 reads TGTGCCAGCAGCGGTCCTAGAGGAACAGATACGCAGTATTTT. Its translation is CASSGPRGTDTQYF.

This clonotype was seen a few times. This rearrangement joins TRBV6-5 to TRBJ2-5; D call uncertain. Germline loops: CDR1 MNHEY, CDR2 SVGAGI. This CDR3 comprises 12 residues. The V end was cut by 0 bases, the J end by 5 bases, with 4 bases between. The CDR3 DNA follows: TGTGCCAGCAGTTACTCGCTGGAGACCCAGTACTTC. Translated: CASSYSLETQYF.

This clonotype is termed medium-sized. V and J are TRBV7-9 and TRBJ2-7; 10 bases map to TRBD2. V was clipped by 5 bases and J by 0 bases; unmatched bases: 16. Germline CDR1 SEHNR, CDR2 FQNEAQ (reference sequence). This CDR3 is built from 19 residues. In DNA, the CDR3 is TGTGCCAGCAGCCCCCTTTTCAACCCTAGCGGGGGATTCTCCTACGAGCAGTACTTC. Protein product: CASSPLFNPSGGFSYEQYF.

This clonotype occurred a few times. The chain is built from TRBV28 and TRBJ2-6, with TRBD1 matching 8 bases. Germline CDR1 reads MDHEN; CDR2 reads SYDVKM. J gave up 4 bases and V 5 bases, and 7 bases lay outside the gene matches. The CDR3 sequence is 16 residues long. For the CDR3, the DNA is TGTGCCAGCAGTCCACTGACAGGGGAAGGGGCCAACGTCCTGACTTTC. Translating gives CASSPLTGEGANVLTF.

CDR3 sequence: CASTRTDSRSPLHF. Written as DNA, the CDR3 is TGTGCCAGTACCCGGACCGACTCTCGATCACCCCTCCACTTT. The chain couples TRBV19 to TRBJ1-6; D is unresolved. The V gene lost 7 bases and the J gene lost 10 bases, with 17 bases spanning the gap. Per germline, CDR1 LNHDA and CDR2 SQIVND (reference sequence). This CDR3 spans 14 amino acids.

This clonotype was picked up many times. This rearrangement joins TRBV6-2 or TRBV6-3 to TRBJ1-2; D remains unclear. Germline lookup yields CDR1 MNHEY and CDR2 SVGEGT. The CDR3 has 14 residues. Trimming stripped 8 bases from V and 8 bases from J, with 21 bases between. The CDR3 loop is CASDLGYRAGGYTF. The CDR3 DNA reads as TGTGCCAGCGATCTCGGTTACCGCGCTGGGGGCTACACCTTC.

This clonotype was observed a handful of times. The gene calls are TRBV6-2 or TRBV6-3 and TRBJ1-5, with a weak D call TRBD1 (5 bases). Trimming took off 2 bases at V and 6 bases at J, with 23 bases between the two ends. The CDR3 consists of 18 residues. Germline V gives CDR1 MNHEY, CDR2 SVGEGT. CDR3 protein: CASSYLGSGAYGSQPQHF. The CDR3 DNA follows: TGTGCCAGCAGTTACCTCGGATCCGGGGCGTATGGGAGTCAGCCCCAGCATTTT.

This clonotype has ten or more counts. This chain connects TRBV5-6 to TRBJ2-1; D is possibly TRBD1 (6 bases). The V end was cut by 3 bases, the J end by 7 bases, with 11 bases between. Germline assignment: CDR1 SGHDT and CDR2 YYEEEE. The CDR3 spans 13 residues. CDR3 protein: CASSSGAGNEQFF. The CDR3 region has the DNA TGTGCCAGCAGCTCAGGGGCGGGTAATGAGCAGTTCTTC.

In its sample, this clonotype was seen many times. The chain couples TRBV28 to TRBJ2-3; D gene uncertain. Trimming left V 5 bases short and J 8 bases short, with 26 bases between. The length of the CDR3 is 17 residues. CDR1 and CDR2 from the germline V gene are MDHEN and SYDVKM. The CDR3, as DNA: TGTGCCAGCAGTATAAGCAGTTTAAGTATTGGGAAGGGTACGCAGTATTTT. Translated, it gives CASSISSLSIGKGTQYF. Full variable domain (remainder filled in from reference TRBV28 and TRBJ2-3): DVKVTQSSRYLVKRTGEKVFLECVQDMDHENMFWYRQDPGLGLRLIYFSYDVKMKEKGDIPEGYSVSREKKERFSLILESASTNQTSMYLCASSISSLSIGKGTQYFGPGTRLTVL.

This clonotype was counted ten times or more. The chain carries TRBV7-3 and TRBJ1-2, with D possibly being TRBD1 (6 bases). This CDR3 comprises 14 residues. Germline V gene lookup returns CDR1 SGHTA and CDR2 FQGTGA. With 5 bases removed from V and 5 bases from J, the gap between germline ends came to 15 bases. CDR3 nucleotide sequence: TGTGCCAGCAGCCCACAGGGATCTGGATATGGCTACACCTTC. Translated, it gives CASSPQGSGYGYTF.

This clonotype was seen more than once but under ten times. V and J are TRBV5-6 and TRBJ2-1; 7 positions agree with TRBD1. V was clipped by 4 bases and J by 4 bases; unmatched bases: 17. The CDR3 has 18 residues. Germline lookup yields CDR1 SGHDT and CDR2 YYEEEE. DNA for the CDR3: TGTGCCAGCAGCCCCTCGACGGTGTTAGGGGGCTGGTACAATGAGCAGTTCTTC. It encodes CASSPSTVLGGWYNEQFF.

This clonotype was counted a few times. V gene TRBV5-1 combines with J gene TRBJ1-5, with TRBD1 matching over 10 bases. The ends lost 3 bases at V and 4 bases at J; junction bases unmatched: 4. Germline V gene lookup returns CDR1 SGHRS and CDR2 YFSETQ. This CDR3 is 15 amino acids long. CDR3: CASSWGTGVNQPQHF. CDR3 DNA: TGCGCCAGCAGCTGGGGGACAGGGGTTAATCAGCCCCAGCATTTT.